Described below is a single T cell receptor (beta chain) sequence and its context. Its target is not known. The source of the sample is a study of identical twins. Healthy Caucasians were all of the donors. General study findings and limits: Out-of-frame sharing of TCR alpha in monozygotic twins was underestimated by models.

MiXCR was run by TCRdb on the 5' RACE reads, yielding one entry per CDR3 protein. Of under 900,000 distinct CDR3 sequences in the sample, 12% are singletons; the top ten hold about 1.6%. The sample was also reused in another study, on yellow fever vaccine responses in identical twins.

This clonotype was sampled from a woman aged 18-29 years in good health. The sample was PBMCs.

CDR3 loop: CASSQDPRQGWFTEAFF. CDR3 coding DNA: TGCGCCAGCAGCCAAGATCCGCGACAGGGGTGGTTCACTGAAGCTTTCTTT. This sequence joins TRBV4-1 and TRBJ1-1; 8 nucleotides align to TRBD1. This CDR3 is built from 17 residues. Germline V gene lookup returns CDR1 MGHRA and CDR2 YSYEKL. J gave up 4 bases and V 0 bases, and 10 bases lay outside the gene matches.